These 20 T cell receptor beta chains share one sample of origin, sequenced in a study of cytomegalovirus exposure and HLA in healthy donors (dated by TCRdb to about 2017). The library was produced with the immunoSEQ multiplex PCR assay. A mixture of 60 forward primers for TCR Vbeta segments and 13 reverse primers for TCR Jbeta segments was used in the multiplex PCR. TCRdb's version of the immuneACCESS table is confined to in-frame rearrangements and falls short of the full clone set. An unresolved V gene accounts for under half of the shortfall where checked; the remainder is of unknown origin. The sample has 90,000 to 110,000 clones on record, 78% of them singletons. The ten largest make up around 5.1% of the sample. Sequenced material: PBMCs. These receptors were taken from a male donor in good health and CMV-seronegative.

This clone was observed a few times. V usage is TRBV6-1 and J usage is TRBJ1-5; TRBD1 matches at 9 bases. Germline CDR1 is MNHNS and CDR2 is SASEGT. After removal of 4 bases from V and 4 bases from J, the junction contained 5 bases not matched to a gene. CDR3 size: 15 residues. The chain's CDR3 is CASSGQGVTNQPQHF. DNA of the CDR3: TGTGCCAGCAGTGGACAGGGGGTAACTAATCAGCCCCAGCATTTT.

Turning to this clone: The same CDR3 also results from other DNA sequences found in this sample. The chain links TRBV20-1 to TRBJ2-5; unclear D gene. Between the trimmed V and J ends, which lost 5 bases and 1 base, there was a span of 2 bases. The CDR3 is made up of 10 amino acids. The V gene's germline CDR1 is DFQATT and CDR2 SNEGSKA (reference sequence). As DNA, the CDR3 is TGCAGTGCTCTCCAAGAGACCCAGTACTTC. This codes for CSALQETQYF.

V usage is TRBV7-2 and J usage is TRBJ2-7; 9 bases fit TRBD1. The germline CDR1 and CDR2 sequences are SGHTA and FQGNSA. V shed 5 bases and J 2 bases; nucleotides not matched to a gene: 4. The CDR3 is 14 residues long. CDR3 sequence reads: CASSQDRGPYEQYF. In DNA, the CDR3 is TGTGCCAGCAGCCAGGACAGGGGACCCTACGAGCAGTACTTC.

The V gene is TRBV10-1, the J gene TRBJ2-1; no definite D call. Germline V gene sequence: CDR1 WNHNN, CDR2 SYGVQD (reference sequence). The CDR3 extends over 17 amino acids. The V and J ends lost 4 bases and 0 bases respectively, with 16 bases between them. The CDR3 sequence: CASSGSAALGSYNEQFF. CDR3 sequence (DNA): TGCGCCAGCAGTGGATCGGCGGCCCTAGGCTCCTACAATGAGCAGTTCTTC.

This chain links TRBV15 with TRBJ2-2; 8 bases are shared with TRBD2. CDR1 LNHNV and CDR2 YYDKDF come from the germline V gene (reference sequence). The CDR3 length is 16 residues. V was pared by 3 bases and J by 4 bases, with 7 bases of the junction left unmatched. The CDR3 reads CATSRGLAGFTGELFF. The CDR3 nucleotides read TGTGCCACCAGCAGGGGGCTAGCGGGTTTCACCGGGGAGCTGTTTTTT. Combining the CDR3 with reference TRBV15 and TRBJ2-2 gives the whole variable domain DAMVIQNPRYQVTQFGKPVTLSCSQTLNHNVMYWYQQKSSQAPKLLFHYYDKDFNNEADTPDNFQSRRPNTSFCFLDIRSPGLGDTAMYLCATSRGLAGFTGELFFGEGSRLTVL.

The chain employs TRBV30 and TRBJ2-1; 7 positions match TRBD2. This CDR3 spans 14 amino acids. The trim removed 4 bases at V and 6 bases at J, leaving 9 bases unmatched. The germline gives CDR1 GTSNPN, CDR2 SVGIG (reference sequence). The DNA for the CDR3 is TGTGCCTGGACGCTTGGATGGGGGGGCAATGAGCAGTTCTTC. It is translated as CAWTLGWGGNEQFF.

The J gene is TRBJ2-7, the V gene TRBV19; 8 bases agree with TRBD1. The germline gives CDR1 LNHDA, CDR2 SQIVND (reference sequence). This CDR3 spans 16 amino acids. J was trimmed by 2 bases and V by 4 bases; bases with no gene match: 10. For the CDR3, the DNA is TGTGCCAGTAGTACCCTCGGGACAGGCAGCGCCTACGAGCAGTACTTC. Translating it yields CASSTLGTGSAYEQYF.

The chain links TRBV28 to TRBJ1-2; no firm D call. Looked up from germline, CDR1 is MDHEN and CDR2 is SYDVKM. V lost 4 bases, J lost 3 bases, and 15 bases lay in between. The CDR3 has 15 residues. CDR3 nucleotides: TGTGCCAGCAGTTCGCATAAGCTCGGGGACTATGGCTACACCTTC. Translating it yields CASSSHKLGDYGYTF.

The CDR3 sequence: CASSLGQGAAKLFF. In DNA form, the CDR3 reads TGTGCCAGCAGTTTAGGGCAGGGGGCCGCAAAACTGTTTTTT. The gene calls are TRBV27 and TRBJ1-4, with TRBD1 matching over 8 bases. The germline CDR1 and CDR2 sequences are MNHEY and SMNVEV (reference sequence). The CDR3 consists of 14 residues. V trimming: 2 bases; J trimming: 10 bases; junction bases outside the gene matches: 6. Together with reference TRBV27 and TRBJ1-4, the CDR3 gives the full variable domain: EAQVTQNPRYLITVTGKKLTVTCSQNMNHEYMSWYRQDPGLGLRQIYYSMNVEVTDKGDVPEGYKVSRKEKRNFPLILESPSPNQTSLYFCASSLGQGAAKLFFGSGTQLSVL.

The chain employs TRBV18 and TRBJ2-2; 9 bases line up with TRBD1. The V gene's germline CDR1 is KGHSH and CDR2 LQKENI. This CDR3 spans 14 amino acids. V dropped 2 bases and J dropped 6; count of bases not matched to a gene: 1. CDR3 sequence (DNA): TGTGCCAGCTCACCAAACAGGGGGCCCGGGGAGCTGTTTTTT. Its translation is CASSPNRGPGELFF.

The genes are TRBV6-1 and TRBJ2-7, with 7 bases lining up with TRBD1. With V trimmed by 6 bases and J by 2 bases, 10 bases remained unmatched. The CDR3 contains 15 residues. CDR1 MNHNS and CDR2 SASEGT come from the germline V gene. This CDR3 is CASSHLGQVPYEQYF. DNA for the CDR3: TGTGCCAGCAGCCACCTAGGACAGGTTCCCTACGAGCAGTACTTC.

This rearrangement joins TRBV5-4 to TRBJ1-2; D not resolved. Trimming removed 0 bases from V and 0 bases from J, with 6 bases in between. Germline values: CDR1 SGHNT, CDR2 YYREEE (reference sequence). This CDR3 is 14 amino acids long. In nucleotides, the CDR3 is TGTGCCAGCAGCTTGGACAGCACTAACTATGGCTACACCTTC. It yields the protein CASSLDSTNYGYTF.

The J gene is TRBJ2-3, the V gene TRBV29-1; no firm D call. V shed 5 bases and J shed 0 bases, with 6 bases lying between them. Germline-derived CDR1 and CDR2 are SQVTM and ANQGSEA. The CDR3 totals 12 residues. The CDR3 loop is CSVSPSTDTQYF. In nucleotides, the CDR3 is TGCAGCGTTTCCCCTAGCACAGATACGCAGTATTTT.

The rearrangement uses TRBV19 and TRBJ1-5; 7 nucleotides line up with TRBD1. The germline V gene encodes CDR1 LNHDA and CDR2 SQIVND (reference sequence). With 6 bases clipped from V and 3 bases from J, the junction kept 5 bases outside the gene matches. The CDR3 length is 14 residues. CDR3 DNA: TGTGCCAGTAGGGGCAGGGGGATCAATCAGCCCCAGCATTTT. It specifies CASRGRGINQPQHF.

The table lists this clone with a count of one. The chain combines TRBV30 with TRBJ2-3, with 10 bases fitting TRBD2. The V and J ends lost 5 bases and 2 bases, in that order; junction bases with no gene match: 13. Per germline, CDR1 GTSNPN and CDR2 SVGIG (reference sequence). CDR3 length: 17 residues. CDR3: CAWERTGTSVFTDTQYF. Written as DNA, the CDR3 is TGTGCCTGGGAACGAACCGGGACTAGCGTATTCACAGATACGCAGTATTTT.

The CDR3 loop reads CASSLDLAGGSEQYF. CDR3 DNA: TGTGCCAGCAGCTTGGATCTAGCGGGAGGGAGCGAGCAGTACTTC. V usage is TRBV5-5 and J usage is TRBJ2-7, with 12 bases that match TRBD2. V dropped 0 bases and J dropped 6; count of bases not matched to a gene: 4. The CDR3 runs 15 residues. Per germline, CDR1 SGHKS and CDR2 YYEKEE (reference sequence).

V and J are TRBV19 and TRBJ2-3; 12 positions agree with TRBD2. V gave up 5 bases and J gave up 3 bases; unmatched junction bases: 6. CDR1 is LNHDA and CDR2 is SQIVND in the germline V gene (reference sequence). The CDR3 totals 16 residues. CDR3 in DNA: TGTGCCAGTAGTCGACTAGCGGGAGTTGGGACAGATACGCAGTATTTT. Its translation is CASSRLAGVGTDTQYF.

The J gene is TRBJ2-3, the V gene TRBV11-3; 10 bases line up with TRBD2. Germline loops: CDR1 SGHNT, CDR2 YENEEA. The V segment lost 4 bases and the J segment 1 base; nucleotides outside the gene matches: 5. This CDR3 is 16 amino acids long. The CDR3 coding sequence is TGTGCCAGCAGCTCGGGGACTAGCGATGGCACAGATACGCAGTATTTT. Translation: CASSSGTSDGTDTQYF.

This clone showed up just a few times. V gene TRBV2 combines with J gene TRBJ2-7; possibly TRBD1 for D (6 bases). The CDR3 totals 15 residues. V lost 4 bases, J lost 5 bases, and 18 bases lay in between. CDR1 SNHLY and CDR2 FYNNEI come from the germline V gene. CDR3 protein: CASSAGHRGRDEQYF. The CDR3 bases are TGTGCCAGCAGTGCGGGACACCGGGGACGGGACGAGCAGTACTTC.

J is TRBJ2-5 and V is TRBV9; D call uncertain. There are 14 residues in the CDR3. Between the trimmed V and J ends, which lost 3 bases and 2 bases, there was a span of 11 bases. Germline CDR1 and CDR2: SGDLS and YYNGEE. CDR3 DNA: TGTGCCAGCAGCGAGCTCAGCGCTCAAGAGACCCAGTACTTC. Encoded protein: CASSELSAQETQYF.